The clone carrying this T cell receptor beta chain was detected only a few times. Its antigen is as yet unknown. Germline CDR1 and CDR2: SEHNR and FQNEAQ (reference sequence). V was clipped by 4 bases and J by 0 bases; unmatched bases: 4. The CDR3 extends over 15 amino acids. These data belong to a study of cytomegalovirus exposure and HLA in healthy donors. General observations from the study: Researchers counted around 150 TCR beta chains as cytomegalovirus-associated. It is likely that the observed cluster of highly shared sequence variants was a sequencing artifact. An Asian-associated ancestry cluster reportedly showed fewer N-insertions than the approximately 620-donor mean in a later analysis.

With 60 Vbeta and 13 Jbeta primers, the PCR was carried out. Libraries were prepared by immunoSEQ multiplex PCR; TCRdb keeps only in-frame clonotypes and omits some of them. Of about 76,000 clones listed, around 72% are singletons. The chain combines TRBV7-9 with TRBJ2-7; 9 bases agree with TRBD1. This receptor was identified in a woman in her forties in good health and CMV-seropositive. The sample was PBMCs. Here the CDR3 DNA reads TGTGCCAGCAGCTCCTGGGACAGGGCCTCCTACGAGCAGTACTTC. It is translated as CASSSWDRASYEQYF.